The clone carrying this TCR beta chain was picked up a small number of times. What it binds is not known. The data are from a study of identical twins. Notes on the study in general: Models underestimated out-of-frame TCR alpha sharing in monozygotic twins. Memory repertoires lacked the insertion deficit that abundant cord blood beta clonotypes showed. For zero-insertion analyses, partial confounding could come from invariant MAIT and iNKT cells.

A template switching step contributed a universal primer site, while unique molecular identifiers were present in the cDNA. In TCRdb, the 5' RACE reads were re-called with MiXCR into one record per CDR3 protein. Of approximately 350,000 distinct CDR3 sequences listed, approximately 13% are singletons. The sample also formed part of further work on yellow fever vaccine responses in identical twins.

The receptor comes from a woman under 30 in good health. Sequencing was performed on CD8+ T cells sorted from blood.

This CDR3 is CASSYGGGLAGVGDTQYF. The CDR3 region has the DNA TGTGCCAGCAGTTACGGGGGAGGGCTAGCGGGAGTTGGAGATACGCAGTATTTT. V and J are TRBV6-5 and TRBJ2-3, with 10 positions matching TRBD2. Per germline, CDR1 MNHEY and CDR2 SVGAGI. The CDR3 spans 18 residues. The V and J ends lost 2 bases and 5 bases, in that order; junction bases with no gene match: 13.